This TCR beta chain is drawn from a study of cytomegalovirus exposure and HLA in healthy donors. Across the study: There were tens of millions of unique TCRs (from HLA-typed donors) in an early data release.

In the PCR, 60 Vbeta and 13 Jbeta primers were used. Profiling relied on immunoSEQ multiplex PCR, and the TCRdb table lists in-frame clones only, not all of them. The data show over 200,000 clones, about 78% seen once. The CDR3 is 13 amino acids. In germline, CDR1 is LNHNV, CDR2 YYDKDF (reference sequence). Trimming left V 5 bases short and J 0 bases short, with 7 bases between. The sample was PBMCs. This sequence joins TRBV15 and TRBJ1-1; possible D gene TRBD1, 5 bases. The sequence came from a male donor in good health and CMV-seronegative. For the CDR3, the DNA is TGTGCCACCAGCCCAGGGATGAACACTGAAGCTTTCTTT. Protein sequence: CATSPGMNTEAFF.